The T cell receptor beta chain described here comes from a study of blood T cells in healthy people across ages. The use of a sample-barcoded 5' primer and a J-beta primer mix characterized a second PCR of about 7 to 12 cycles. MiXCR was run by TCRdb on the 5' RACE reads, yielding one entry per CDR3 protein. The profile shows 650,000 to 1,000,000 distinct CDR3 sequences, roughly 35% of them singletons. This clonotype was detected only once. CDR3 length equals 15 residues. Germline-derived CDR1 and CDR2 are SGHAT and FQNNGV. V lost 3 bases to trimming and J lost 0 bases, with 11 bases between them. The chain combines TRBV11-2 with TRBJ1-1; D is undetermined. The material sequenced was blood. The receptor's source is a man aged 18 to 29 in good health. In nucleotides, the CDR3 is TGTGCCAGCAGCTTTTCTCCAACTTTGAACACTGAAGCTTTCTTT. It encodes CASSFSPTLNTEAFF. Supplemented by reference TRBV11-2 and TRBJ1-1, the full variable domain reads EAGVAQSPRYKIIEKRQSVAFWCNPISGHATLYWYQQILGQGPKLLIQFQNNGVVDDSQLPKDRFSAERLKGVDSTLKIQPAKLEDSAVYLCASSFSPTLNTEAFFGQGTRLTVV.